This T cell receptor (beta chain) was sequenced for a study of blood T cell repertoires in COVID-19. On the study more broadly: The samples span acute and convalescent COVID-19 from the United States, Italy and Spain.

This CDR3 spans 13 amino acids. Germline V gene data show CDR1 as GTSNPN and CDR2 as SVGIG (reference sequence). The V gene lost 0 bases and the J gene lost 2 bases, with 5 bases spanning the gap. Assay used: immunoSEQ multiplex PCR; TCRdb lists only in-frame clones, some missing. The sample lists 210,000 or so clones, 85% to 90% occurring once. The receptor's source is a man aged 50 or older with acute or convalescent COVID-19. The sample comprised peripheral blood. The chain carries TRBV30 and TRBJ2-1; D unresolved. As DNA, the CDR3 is TGTGCCTGGAGTGTCCAGACCTACAATGAGCAGTTCTTC. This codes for CAWSVQTYNEQFF.